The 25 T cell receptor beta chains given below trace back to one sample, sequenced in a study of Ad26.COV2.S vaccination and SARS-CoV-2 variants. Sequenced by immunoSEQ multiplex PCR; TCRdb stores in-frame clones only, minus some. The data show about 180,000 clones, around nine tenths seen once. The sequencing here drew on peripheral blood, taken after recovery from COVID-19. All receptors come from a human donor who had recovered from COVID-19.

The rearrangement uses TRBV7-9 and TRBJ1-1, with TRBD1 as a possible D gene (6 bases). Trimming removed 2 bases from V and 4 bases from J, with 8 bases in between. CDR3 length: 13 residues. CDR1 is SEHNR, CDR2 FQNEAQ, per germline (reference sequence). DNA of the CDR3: TGTGCCAGCAGCTTACAGGGGACCACTGAAGCTTTCTTT. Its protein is CASSLQGTTEAFF. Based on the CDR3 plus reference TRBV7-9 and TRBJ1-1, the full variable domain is DTGVSQNPRHKITKRGQNVTFRCDPISEHNRLYWYRQTLGQGPEFLTYFQNEAQLEKSRLLSDRFSAERPKGSFSTLEIQRTEQGDSAMYLCASSLQGTTEAFFGQGTRLTVV.

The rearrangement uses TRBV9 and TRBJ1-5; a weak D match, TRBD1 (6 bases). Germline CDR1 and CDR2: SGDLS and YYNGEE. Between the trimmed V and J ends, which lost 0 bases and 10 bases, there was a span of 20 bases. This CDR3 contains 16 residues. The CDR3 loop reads CASSVGPGGRDIPQHF. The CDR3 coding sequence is TGTGCCAGCAGCGTAGGGCCCGGGGGAAGGGACATCCCCCAGCATTTT. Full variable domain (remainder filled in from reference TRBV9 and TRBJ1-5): DSGVTQTPKHLITATGQRVTLRCSPRSGDLSVYWYQQSLDQGLQFLIQYYNGEERAKGNILERFSAQQFPDLHSELNLSSLELGDSALYFCASSVGPGGRDIPQHFGDGTRLSIL.

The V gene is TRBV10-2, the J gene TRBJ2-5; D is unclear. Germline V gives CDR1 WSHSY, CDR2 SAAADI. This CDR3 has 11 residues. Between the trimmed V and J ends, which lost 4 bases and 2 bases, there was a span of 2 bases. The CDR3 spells CASSVQETQYF. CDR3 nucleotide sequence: TGCGCCAGCAGTGTACAAGAGACCCAGTACTTC.

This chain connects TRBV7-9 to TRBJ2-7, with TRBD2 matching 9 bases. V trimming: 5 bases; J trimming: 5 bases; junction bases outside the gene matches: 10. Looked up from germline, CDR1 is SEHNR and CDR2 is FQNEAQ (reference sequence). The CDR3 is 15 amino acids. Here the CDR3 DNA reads TGTGCCAGCAGCCCTATAGCGGGAGAGGTCAACGAGCAGTACTTC. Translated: CASSPIAGEVNEQYF.

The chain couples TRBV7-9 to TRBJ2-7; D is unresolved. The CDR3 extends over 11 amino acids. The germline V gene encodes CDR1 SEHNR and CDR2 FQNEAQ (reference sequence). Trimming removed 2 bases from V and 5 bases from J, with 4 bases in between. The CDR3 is CASSLINEQYF. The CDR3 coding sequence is TGTGCCAGCAGCTTAATAAACGAGCAGTACTTC.

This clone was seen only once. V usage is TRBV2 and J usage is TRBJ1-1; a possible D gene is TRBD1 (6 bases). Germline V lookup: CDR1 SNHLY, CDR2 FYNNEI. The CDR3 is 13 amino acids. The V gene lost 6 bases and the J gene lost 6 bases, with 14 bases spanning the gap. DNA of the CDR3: TGTGCCAGCAGGGAGGACAGTCCCGCTGAAGCTTTCTTT. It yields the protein CASREDSPAEAFF.

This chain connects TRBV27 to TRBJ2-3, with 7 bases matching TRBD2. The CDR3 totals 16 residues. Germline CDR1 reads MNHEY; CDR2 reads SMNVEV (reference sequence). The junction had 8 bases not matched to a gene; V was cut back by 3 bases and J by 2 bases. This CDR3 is CASSFRASGATDTQYF. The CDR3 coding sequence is TGTGCCAGCAGTTTTCGGGCTAGCGGAGCCACAGATACGCAGTATTTT.

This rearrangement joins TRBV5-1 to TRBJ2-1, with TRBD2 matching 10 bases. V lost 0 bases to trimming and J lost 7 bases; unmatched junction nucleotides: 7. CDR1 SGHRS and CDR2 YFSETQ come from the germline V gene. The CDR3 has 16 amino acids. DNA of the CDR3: TGCGCCAGCAGCTTGGGGCCAGCGGGAGGGAAAAATGAGCAGTTCTTC. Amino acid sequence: CASSLGPAGGKNEQFF.

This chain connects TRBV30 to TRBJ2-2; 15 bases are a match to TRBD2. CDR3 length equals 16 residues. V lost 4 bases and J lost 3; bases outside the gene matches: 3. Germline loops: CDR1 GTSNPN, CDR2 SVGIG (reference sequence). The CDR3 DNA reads TGTGCCTGGACGGGACTAGCGGGGGGCTACACCGGGGAGCTGTTTTTT. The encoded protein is CAWTGLAGGYTGELFF. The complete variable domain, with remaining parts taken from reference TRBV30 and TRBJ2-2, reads SQTIHQWPATLVQPVGSPLSLECTVEGTSNPNLYWYRQAAGRGLQLLFYSVGIGQISSEVPQNLSASRPQDRQFILSSKKLLLSDSGFYLCAWTGLAGGYTGELFFGEGSRLTVL.

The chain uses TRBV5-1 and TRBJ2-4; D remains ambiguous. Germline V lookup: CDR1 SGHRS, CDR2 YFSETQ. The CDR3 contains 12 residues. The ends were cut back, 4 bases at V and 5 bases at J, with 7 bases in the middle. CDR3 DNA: TGCGCCAGCAGCCCCCGGGAAAACATTCAGTACTTC. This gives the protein CASSPRENIQYF.

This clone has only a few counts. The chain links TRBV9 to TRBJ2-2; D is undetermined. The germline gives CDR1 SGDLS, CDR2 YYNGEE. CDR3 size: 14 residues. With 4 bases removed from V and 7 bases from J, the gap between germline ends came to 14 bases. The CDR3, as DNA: TGTGCCAGCAGCCCTTTTGCGGAAAACGGGGAGCTGTTTTTT. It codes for CASSPFAENGELFF.

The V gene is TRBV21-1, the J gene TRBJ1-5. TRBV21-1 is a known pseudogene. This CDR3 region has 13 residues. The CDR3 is CASSKCSNQPQHF. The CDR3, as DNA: TGTGCCAGCAGCAAATGTAGCAATCAGCCCCAGCATTTT.

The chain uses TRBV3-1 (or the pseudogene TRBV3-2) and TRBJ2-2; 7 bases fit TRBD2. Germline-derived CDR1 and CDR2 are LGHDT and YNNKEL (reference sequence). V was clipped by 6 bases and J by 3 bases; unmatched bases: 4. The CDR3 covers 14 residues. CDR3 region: CASRRGTYTGELFF. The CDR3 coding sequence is TGTGCCAGCAGGCGGGGGACCTACACCGGGGAGCTGTTTTTT.

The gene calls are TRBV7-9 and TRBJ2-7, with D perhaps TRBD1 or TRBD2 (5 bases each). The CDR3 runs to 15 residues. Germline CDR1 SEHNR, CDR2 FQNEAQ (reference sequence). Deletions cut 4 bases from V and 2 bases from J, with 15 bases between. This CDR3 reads CASSSRDGITYEQYF. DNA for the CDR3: TGTGCCAGCAGCTCCCGGGACGGGATTACCTACGAGCAGTACTTC.

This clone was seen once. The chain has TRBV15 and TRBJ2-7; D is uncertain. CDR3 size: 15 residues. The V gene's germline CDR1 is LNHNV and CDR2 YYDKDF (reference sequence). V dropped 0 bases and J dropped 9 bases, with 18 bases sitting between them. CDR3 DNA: TGTGCCACCAGCAGAGACCGACCGGACGGCACAGTGCAGTACTTC. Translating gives CATSRDRPDGTVQYF.

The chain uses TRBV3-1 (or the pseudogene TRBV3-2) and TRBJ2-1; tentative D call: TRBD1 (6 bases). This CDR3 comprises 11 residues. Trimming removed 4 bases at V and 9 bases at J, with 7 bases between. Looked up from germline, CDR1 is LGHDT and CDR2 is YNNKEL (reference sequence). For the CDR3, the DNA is TGTGCCAGCAGCCTCAGGGGTGAGCAGTTCTTC. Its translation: CASSLRGEQFF.

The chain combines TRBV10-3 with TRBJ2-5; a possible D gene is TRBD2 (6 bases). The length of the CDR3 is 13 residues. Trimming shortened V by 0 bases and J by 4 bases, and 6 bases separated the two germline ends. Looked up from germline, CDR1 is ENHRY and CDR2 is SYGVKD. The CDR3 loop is CAISESGGETQYF. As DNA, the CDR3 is TGTGCCATCAGTGAGTCGGGGGGAGAGACCCAGTACTTC.

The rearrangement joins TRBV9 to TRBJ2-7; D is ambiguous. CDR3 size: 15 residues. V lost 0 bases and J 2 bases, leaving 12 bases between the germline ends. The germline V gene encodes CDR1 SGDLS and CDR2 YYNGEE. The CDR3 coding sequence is TGTGCCAGCAGCGTAGCTGGCGGCCCGGCCTACGAGCAGTACTTC. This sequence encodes CASSVAGGPAYEQYF. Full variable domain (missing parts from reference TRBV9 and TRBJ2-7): DSGVTQTPKHLITATGQRVTLRCSPRSGDLSVYWYQQSLDQGLQFLIQYYNGEERAKGNILERFSAQQFPDLHSELNLSSLELGDSALYFCASSVAGGPAYEQYFGPGTRLTVT.

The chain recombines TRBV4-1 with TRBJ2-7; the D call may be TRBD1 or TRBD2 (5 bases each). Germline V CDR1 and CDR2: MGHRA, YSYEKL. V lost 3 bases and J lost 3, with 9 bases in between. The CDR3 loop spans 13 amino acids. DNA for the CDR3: TGCGCCAGCAGCCAGGGGACGGGCTACGAGCAGTACTTC. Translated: CASSQGTGYEQYF.

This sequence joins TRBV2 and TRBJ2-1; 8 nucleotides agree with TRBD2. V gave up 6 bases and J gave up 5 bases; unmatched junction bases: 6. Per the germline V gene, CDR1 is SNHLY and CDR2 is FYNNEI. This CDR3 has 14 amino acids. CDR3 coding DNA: TGTGCCAGCAGAATTAGCGGGAACAACAATGAGCAGTTCTTC. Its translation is CASRISGNNNEQFF.

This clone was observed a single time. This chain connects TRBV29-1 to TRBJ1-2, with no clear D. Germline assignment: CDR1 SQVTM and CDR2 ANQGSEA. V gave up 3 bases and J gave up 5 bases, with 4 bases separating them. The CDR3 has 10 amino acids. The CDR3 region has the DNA TGCAGCGTTGACTCATATGGCTACACCTTC. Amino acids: CSVDSYGYTF.

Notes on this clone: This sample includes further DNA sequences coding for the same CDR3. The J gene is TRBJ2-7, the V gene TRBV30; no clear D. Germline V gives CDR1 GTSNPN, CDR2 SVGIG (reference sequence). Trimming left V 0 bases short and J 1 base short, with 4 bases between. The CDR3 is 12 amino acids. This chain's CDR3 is CAWSVESYEQYF. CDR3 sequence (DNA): TGTGCCTGGAGTGTGGAGTCCTACGAGCAGTACTTC.

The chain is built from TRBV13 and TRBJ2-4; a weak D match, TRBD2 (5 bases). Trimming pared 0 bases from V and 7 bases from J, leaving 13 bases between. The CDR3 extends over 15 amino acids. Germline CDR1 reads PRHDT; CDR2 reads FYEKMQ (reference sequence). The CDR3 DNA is TGTGCCAGCAGCTTAGGTGCCCACACGGGGAACATTCAGTACTTC. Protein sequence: CASSLGAHTGNIQYF.

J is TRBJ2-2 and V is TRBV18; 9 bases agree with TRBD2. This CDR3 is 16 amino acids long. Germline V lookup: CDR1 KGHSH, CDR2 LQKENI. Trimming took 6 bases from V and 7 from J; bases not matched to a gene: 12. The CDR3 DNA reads TGTGCCAGCTCCCCAAATATGGGACTAGCAAACGGGGAGCTGTTTTTT. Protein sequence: CASSPNMGLANGELFF.

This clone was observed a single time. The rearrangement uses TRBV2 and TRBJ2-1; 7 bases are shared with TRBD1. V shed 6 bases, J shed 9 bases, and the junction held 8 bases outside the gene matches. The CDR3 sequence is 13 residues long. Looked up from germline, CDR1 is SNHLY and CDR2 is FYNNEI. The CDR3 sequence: CASRPDRAGEQFF. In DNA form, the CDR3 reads TGTGCCAGCAGACCCGACAGGGCGGGTGAGCAGTTCTTC. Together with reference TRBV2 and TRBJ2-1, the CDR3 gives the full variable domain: EPEVTQTPSHQVTQMGQEVILRCVPISNHLYFYWYRQILGQKVEFLVSFYNNEISEKSEIFDDQFSVERPDGSNFTLKIRSTKLEDSAMYFCASRPDRAGEQFFGPGTRLTVL.